The 13 T cell receptor beta chains in this list originate from one sample, sequenced in a study of T cells in Graves' hyperthyroidism and ophthalmopathy. Regions amplified from RNA transcripts were the TCR beta CDR3 regions. Using the HTBI primer set, a first-round RT-PCR was run on the TCR CDR3. TCRdb processed the multiplex PCR reads anew with MiXCR; each CDR3 protein has one entry. The table has about 500,000 distinct CDR3 sequences, 15% to 20% seen once. Sequencing was carried out using blood. Receptors originate from a woman aged 30 to 39 with Graves' ophthalmopathy.

This sequence joins TRBV27 and TRBJ1-2; TRBD1 aligns across 7 bases. The CDR3 length is 14 residues. The trim removed 8 bases at V and 0 bases at J, leaving 6 bases unmatched. The germline V gene encodes CDR1 MNHEY and CDR2 SMNVEV (reference sequence). This chain's CDR3 is CASYRQGANYGYTF. The CDR3 DNA reads TGTGCCAGCTACCGACAGGGCGCTAACTATGGCTACACCTTC.

This clonotype was seen just once. The junction departs from germline at one end; a sequencing error may be responsible. The J gene is TRBJ1-1, the V gene TRBV5-6; possible D gene TRBD1, 6 bases. CDR1 and CDR2 (germline): SGHDT, YYEEEE. This CDR3 region has 15 residues. The CDR3 sequence is CTSSLRGPGGAEAFF. In nucleotides, the CDR3 is TGTACCAGCAGCTTGCGGGGGCCCGGGGGGGCTGAAGCTTTCTTT.

In its sample, this clonotype was seen a few times. The rearrangement joins TRBV3-1 to TRBJ2-2; D remains ambiguous. The CDR3 consists of 15 residues. V lost 2 bases, J lost 0 bases, and 7 bases lay in between. Germline loops: CDR1 LGHDT, CDR2 YNNKEL (reference sequence). CDR3 in amino acids: CASSQTTANTGELFF. Here the CDR3 DNA reads TGTGCCAGCAGCCAAACGACGGCGAACACCGGGGAGCTGTTTTTT.

The rearrangement links TRBV29-1 to TRBJ2-1; 10 nucleotides line up with TRBD2. Germline loops: CDR1 SQVTM, CDR2 ANQGSEA. The CDR3 is 14 amino acids. The J segment lost 4 bases and the V segment lost 7 bases, leaving 7 bases of the junction unmatched. In DNA, the CDR3 is TGCAGCGCTCCAGCGGGAGGGTTGTACAATGAGCAGTTCTTC. Protein sequence: CSAPAGGLYNEQFF.

The rearrangement joins TRBV20-1 to TRBJ2-1, with TRBD2 identical over 11 bases. This CDR3 contains 12 residues. CDR1 and CDR2 (germline): DFQATT, SNEGSKA (reference sequence). CDR3 coding DNA: TGCAGGGCGACTAGCGGGAACAATGAGCAGTTCTTC. Amino acids: CRATSGNNEQFF.

The CDR3 coding sequence is TGTGCCACCAGCAGAGCAGGCGCCGGGGAGCTGTTTTTT. Translated: CATSRAGAGELFF. The chain recombines TRBV15 with TRBJ2-2, with D uncertain. The germline V gene has CDR1 LNHNV and CDR2 YYDKDF (reference sequence). The CDR3 is 13 amino acids. Between the trimmed V and J ends, which lost 1 base and 6 bases, there was a span of 6 bases.

This clonotype came up many times. The chain couples TRBV5-6 to TRBJ1-4; D is undetermined. V gave up 1 base and J gave up 8 bases, with 15 bases separating them. The CDR3 is 15 amino acids. Germline assignment: CDR1 SGHDT and CDR2 YYEEEE. The CDR3 coding sequence is TGTGCCAGCAGCTTGTTCGGGGATTCGAAGGAAAAACTGTTTTTT. Amino acid sequence: CASSLFGDSKEKLFF.

This clonotype was detected ten times or more. The CDR3 is CSVRGPGQRLANYGYTF. The CDR3 bases are TGCAGCGTGCGCGGGCCGGGACAGCGCCTAGCTAACTATGGCTACACCTTC. The rearrangement joins TRBV29-1 to TRBJ1-2; 7 positions match TRBD1. Unmatched junction bases numbered 16, after V lost 6 bases and J lost 0 bases. Germline CDR1 reads SQVTM; CDR2 reads ANQGSEA. The CDR3 contains 17 residues.

This chain connects TRBV7-9 to TRBJ2-7; D is perhaps TRBD1 or TRBD2 (6 bases each). The CDR3 consists of 17 residues. V was clipped by 3 bases and J by 5 bases, with 23 bases between them. The germline gives CDR1 SEHNR, CDR2 FQNEAQ (reference sequence). Here the CDR3 DNA reads TGTGCCAGCAGCTTCATAGAGGGGGGAACCAACATCCACGAGCAGTACTTC. It codes for CASSFIEGGTNIHEQYF. The full variable domain, with the rest looked up from reference TRBV7-9 and TRBJ2-7, is DTGVSQNPRHKITKRGQNVTFRCDPISEHNRLYWYRQTLGQGPEFLTYFQNEAQLEKSRLLSDRFSAERPKGSFSTLEIQRTEQGDSAMYLCASSFIEGGTNIHEQYFGPGTRLTVT.

The table lists this clonotype with many counts. The chain links TRBV7-3 to TRBJ2-1, with TRBD1 matching 7 bases. J was trimmed by 5 bases and V by 6 bases; bases with no gene match: 7. Germline CDR1 and CDR2: SGHTA and FQGTGA. CDR3 length: 14 amino acids. CDR3 amino acids: CASSRQGSHNEQFF. CDR3 in DNA: TGTGCCAGCAGTCGACAGGGTAGCCACAATGAGCAGTTCTTC.

This clonotype was recorded many times. V is TRBV6-2 or TRBV6-3 and J is TRBJ1-6, with 12 bases aligning to TRBD1. The germline V gene encodes CDR1 MNHEY and CDR2 SVGEGT. Unmatched junction bases numbered 6, after V lost 2 bases and J lost 7 bases. The CDR3 length is 17 residues. The CDR3 region is CASSYPGQGARNSPLHF. CDR3 nucleotide sequence: TGTGCCAGCAGTTACCCGGGACAGGGGGCGAGGAATTCACCCCTCCACTTT.

This chain links TRBV12-3 or TRBV12-4 with TRBJ2-4; D is undetermined. Between the trimmed V and J ends, which lost 3 bases and 0 bases, there was a span of 12 bases. The CDR3 sequence is 16 residues long. CDR3 loop: CASSFGGIIAKNIQYF. In DNA, the CDR3 is TGTGCCAGCAGTTTCGGCGGAATCATAGCCAAAAACATTCAGTACTTC.

This clonotype came up a few times. This sequence joins TRBV6-2 or TRBV6-3 and TRBJ1-5; D call uncertain. The length of the CDR3 is 14 residues. Germline V gene sequence: CDR1 MNHEY, CDR2 SVGEGT. Deletions cut 7 bases from V and 2 bases from J, with 12 bases between. The CDR3 coding sequence is TGTGCCAGCACCGACCCAGGAGGCAATCAGCCCCAGCATTTT. Its protein is CASTDPGGNQPQHF.